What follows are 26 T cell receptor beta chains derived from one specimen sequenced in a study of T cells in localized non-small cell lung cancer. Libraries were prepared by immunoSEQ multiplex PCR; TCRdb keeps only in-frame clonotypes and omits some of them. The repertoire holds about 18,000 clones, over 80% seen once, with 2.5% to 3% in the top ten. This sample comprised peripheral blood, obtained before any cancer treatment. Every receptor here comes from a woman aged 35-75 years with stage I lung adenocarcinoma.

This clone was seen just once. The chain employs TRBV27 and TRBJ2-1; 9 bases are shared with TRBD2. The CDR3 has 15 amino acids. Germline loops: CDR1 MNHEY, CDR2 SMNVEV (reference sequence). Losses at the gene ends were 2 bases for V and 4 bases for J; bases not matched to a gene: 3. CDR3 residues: CASSLLAGSYNEQFF. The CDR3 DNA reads TGTGCCAGCAGTTTACTAGCGGGATCTTACAATGAGCAGTTCTTC.

CDR3 bases: TGTGCCAGCAGTCGCAGGGGTTCTGGAAACACCATATATTTT. This codes for CASSRRGSGNTIYF. This chain links TRBV7-8 with TRBJ1-3; weak D call: TRBD1 (6 bases). The CDR3 contains 14 residues. Germline-derived CDR1 and CDR2 are SGHVS and FQNEAQ. V lost 6 bases to trimming and J lost 1 base, with 10 bases between them. The complete variable domain, with remaining parts taken from reference TRBV7-8 and TRBJ1-3, reads GAGVSQSPRYKVAKRGQDVALRCDPISGHVSLFWYQQALGQGPEFLTYFQNEAQLDKSGLPSDRFFAERPEGSVSTLKIQRTQQEDSAVYLCASSRRGSGNTIYFGEGSWLTVV.

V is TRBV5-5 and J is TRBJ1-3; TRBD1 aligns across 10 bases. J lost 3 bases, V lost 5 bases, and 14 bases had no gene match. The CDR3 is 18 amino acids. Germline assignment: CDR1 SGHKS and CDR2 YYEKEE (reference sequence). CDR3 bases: TGTGCCAGCAGTCCGAATACACAGACAGGGGGCTTTGGAAACACCATATATTTT. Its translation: CASSPNTQTGGFGNTIYF.

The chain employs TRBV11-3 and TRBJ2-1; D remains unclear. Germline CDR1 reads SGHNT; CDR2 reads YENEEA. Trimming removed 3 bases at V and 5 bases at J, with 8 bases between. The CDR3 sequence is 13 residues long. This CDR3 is CASSFALDNEQFF. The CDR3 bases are TGTGCCAGCAGCTTCGCCCTAGACAATGAGCAGTTCTTC.

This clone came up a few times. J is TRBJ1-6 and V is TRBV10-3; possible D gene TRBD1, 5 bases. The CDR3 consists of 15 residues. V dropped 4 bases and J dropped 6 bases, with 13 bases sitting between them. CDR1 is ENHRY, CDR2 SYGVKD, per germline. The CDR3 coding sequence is TGTGCCATCAGTGGCCCGGGGACCACTAATTCACCCCTCCACTTT. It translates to CAISGPGTTNSPLHF.

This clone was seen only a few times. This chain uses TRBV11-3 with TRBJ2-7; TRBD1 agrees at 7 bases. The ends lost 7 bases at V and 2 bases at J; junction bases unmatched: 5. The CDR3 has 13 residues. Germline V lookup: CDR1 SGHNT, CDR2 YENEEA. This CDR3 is CASTRDSPYEQYF. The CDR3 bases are TGTGCCAGCACCCGGGACAGCCCCTACGAGCAGTACTTC. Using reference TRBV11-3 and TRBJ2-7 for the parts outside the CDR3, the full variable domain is EAGVVQSPRYKIIEKKQPVAFWCNPISGHNTLYWYLQNLGQGPELLIRYENEEAVDDSQLPKDRFSAERLKGVDSTLKIQPAELGDSAVYLCASTRDSPYEQYFGPGTRLTVT.

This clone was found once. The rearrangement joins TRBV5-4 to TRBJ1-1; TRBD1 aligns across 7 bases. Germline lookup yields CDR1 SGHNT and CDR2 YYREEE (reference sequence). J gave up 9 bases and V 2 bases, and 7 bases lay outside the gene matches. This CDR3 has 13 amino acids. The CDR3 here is CASSLPPGQQAFF. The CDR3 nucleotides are TGTGCCAGCAGCTTACCCCCGGGACAGCAAGCTTTCTTT. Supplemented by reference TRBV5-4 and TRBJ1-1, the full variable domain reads ETGVTQSPTHLIKTRGQQVTLRCSSQSGHNTVSWYQQALGQGPQFIFQYYREEENGRGNFPPRFSGLQFPNYSSELNVNALELDDSALYLCASSLPPGQQAFFGQGTRLTVV.

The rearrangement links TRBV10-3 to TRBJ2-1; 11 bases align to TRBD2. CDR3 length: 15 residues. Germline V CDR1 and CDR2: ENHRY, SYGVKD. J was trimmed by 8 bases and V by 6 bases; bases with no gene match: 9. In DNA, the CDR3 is TGTGCCATCAGCACCACTAGCGGGAGTTTTCATGAGCAGTTCTTC. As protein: CAISTTSGSFHEQFF.

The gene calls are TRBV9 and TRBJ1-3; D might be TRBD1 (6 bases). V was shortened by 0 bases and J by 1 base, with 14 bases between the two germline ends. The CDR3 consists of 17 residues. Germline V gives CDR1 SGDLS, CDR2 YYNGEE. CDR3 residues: CASSVGGRGRSGNTIYF. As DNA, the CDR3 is TGTGCCAGCAGCGTAGGGGGCAGGGGCAGATCTGGAAACACCATATATTTT.

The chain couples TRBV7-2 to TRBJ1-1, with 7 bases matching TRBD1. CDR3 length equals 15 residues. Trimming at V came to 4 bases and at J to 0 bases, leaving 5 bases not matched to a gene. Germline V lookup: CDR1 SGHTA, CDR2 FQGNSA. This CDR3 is CASSSHGTVNTEAFF. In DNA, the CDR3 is TGTGCCAGCAGCTCGCACGGGACAGTGAACACTGAAGCTTTCTTT.

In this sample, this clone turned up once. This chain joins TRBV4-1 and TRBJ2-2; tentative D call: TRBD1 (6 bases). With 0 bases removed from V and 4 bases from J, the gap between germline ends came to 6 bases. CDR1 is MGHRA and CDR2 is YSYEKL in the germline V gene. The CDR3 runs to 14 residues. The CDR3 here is CASSQEGGTGELFF. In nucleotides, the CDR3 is TGCGCCAGCAGCCAAGAAGGGGGCACCGGGGAGCTGTTTTTT.

CDR3 residues: CASSQGQGNQPQHF. The CDR3 DNA reads TGTGCCAGCAGCCAGGGACAGGGGAATCAGCCCCAGCATTTT. J is TRBJ1-5 and V is TRBV28, with 10 bases fitting TRBD1. Germline CDR1 is MDHEN and CDR2 is SYDVKM. J lost 4 bases, V lost 6 bases, and 3 bases had no gene match. This CDR3 comprises 14 residues.

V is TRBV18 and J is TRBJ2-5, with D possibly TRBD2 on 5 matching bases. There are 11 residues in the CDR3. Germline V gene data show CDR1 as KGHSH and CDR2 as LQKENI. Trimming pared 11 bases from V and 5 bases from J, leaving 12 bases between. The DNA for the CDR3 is TGTGCCTCCAAGGAGGCGGAGACCCAGTACTTC. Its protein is CASKEAETQYF.

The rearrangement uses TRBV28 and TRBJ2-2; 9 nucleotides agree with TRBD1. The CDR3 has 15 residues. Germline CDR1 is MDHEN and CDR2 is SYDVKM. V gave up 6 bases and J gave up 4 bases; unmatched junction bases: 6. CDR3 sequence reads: CASSEQGAGTGELFF. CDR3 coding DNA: TGTGCCAGCAGCGAACAGGGGGCGGGCACCGGGGAGCTGTTTTTT.

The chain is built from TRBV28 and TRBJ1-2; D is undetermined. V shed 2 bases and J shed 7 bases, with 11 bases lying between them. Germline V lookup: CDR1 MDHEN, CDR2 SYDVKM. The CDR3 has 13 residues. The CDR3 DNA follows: TGTGCCAGCAGTTTAATGGGTTCGGTTGGCTACACCTTC. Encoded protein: CASSLMGSVGYTF.

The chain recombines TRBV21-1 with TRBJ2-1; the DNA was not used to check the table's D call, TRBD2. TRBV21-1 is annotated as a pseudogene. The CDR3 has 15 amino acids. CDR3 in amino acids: CASSKGTSGRNEQFF. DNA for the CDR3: TGTGCCAGCAGCAAAGGGACTAGCGGGAGAAATGAGCAGTTCTTC.

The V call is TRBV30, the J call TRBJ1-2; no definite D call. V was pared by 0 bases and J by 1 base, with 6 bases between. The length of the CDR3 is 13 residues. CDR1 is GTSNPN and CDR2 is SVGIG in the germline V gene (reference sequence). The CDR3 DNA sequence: TGTGCCTGGAGTGTTGTGGGTAACTATGGCTACACCTTC. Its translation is CAWSVVGNYGYTF.

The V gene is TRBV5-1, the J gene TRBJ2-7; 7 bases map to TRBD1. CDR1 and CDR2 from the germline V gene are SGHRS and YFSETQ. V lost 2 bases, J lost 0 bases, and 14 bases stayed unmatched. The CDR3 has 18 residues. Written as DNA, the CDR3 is TGCGCCAGCAGCTTCAATACCCCGACAGGGCCCAACTCCTACGAGCAGTACTTC. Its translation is CASSFNTPTGPNSYEQYF.

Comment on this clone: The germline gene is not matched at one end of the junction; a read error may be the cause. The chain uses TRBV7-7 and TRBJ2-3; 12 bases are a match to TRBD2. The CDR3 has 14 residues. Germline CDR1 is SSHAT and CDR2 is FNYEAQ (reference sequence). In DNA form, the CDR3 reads TGTGCTAGCAGCCCGACTAGCGGGAGTGATACGCAGTATTTT. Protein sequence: CASSPTSGSDTQYF.

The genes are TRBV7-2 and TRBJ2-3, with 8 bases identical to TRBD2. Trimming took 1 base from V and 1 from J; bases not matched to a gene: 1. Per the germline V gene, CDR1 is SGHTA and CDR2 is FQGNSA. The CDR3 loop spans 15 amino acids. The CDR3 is CASSLDGGGTDTQYF. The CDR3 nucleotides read TGTGCCAGCAGCTTAGACGGGGGGGGCACAGATACGCAGTATTTT. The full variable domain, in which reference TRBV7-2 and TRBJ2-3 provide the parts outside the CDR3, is GAGVSQSPSNKVTEKGKDVELRCDPISGHTALYWYRQSLGQGLEFLIYFQGNSAPDKSGLPSDRFSAERTGGSVSTLTIQRTQQEDSAVYLCASSLDGGGTDTQYFGPGTRLTVL.

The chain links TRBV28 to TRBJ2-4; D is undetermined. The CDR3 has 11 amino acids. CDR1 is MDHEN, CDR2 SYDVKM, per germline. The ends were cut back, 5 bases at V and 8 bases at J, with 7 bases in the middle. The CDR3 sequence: CASSPSDIQYF. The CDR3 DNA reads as TGTGCCAGCAGTCCCTCGGACATTCAGTACTTC.

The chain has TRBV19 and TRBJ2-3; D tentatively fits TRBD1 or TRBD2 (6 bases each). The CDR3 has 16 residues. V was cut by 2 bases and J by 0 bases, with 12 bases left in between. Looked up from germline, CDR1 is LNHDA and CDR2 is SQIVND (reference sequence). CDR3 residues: CASSIRTGTSTDTQYF. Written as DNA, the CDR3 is TGTGCCAGTAGTATACGAACAGGGACTAGCACAGATACGCAGTATTTT. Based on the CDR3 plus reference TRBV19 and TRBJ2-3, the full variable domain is DGGITQSPKYLFRKEGQNVTLSCEQNLNHDAMYWYRQDPGQGLRLIYYSQIVNDFQKGDIAEGYSVSREKKESFPLTVTSAQKNPTAFYLCASSIRTGTSTDTQYFGPGTRLTVL.

The CDR3 sequence: CASSDGGGRWDEQFF. The CDR3 DNA reads as TGTGCCAGCAGCGACGGCGGGGGACGATGGGATGAGCAGTTCTTC. The chain joins TRBV13 to TRBJ2-1, with TRBD2 matching over 7 bases. V shed 5 bases and J 8 bases; nucleotides not matched to a gene: 12. The germline gives CDR1 PRHDT, CDR2 FYEKMQ (reference sequence). CDR3 length equals 15 residues.

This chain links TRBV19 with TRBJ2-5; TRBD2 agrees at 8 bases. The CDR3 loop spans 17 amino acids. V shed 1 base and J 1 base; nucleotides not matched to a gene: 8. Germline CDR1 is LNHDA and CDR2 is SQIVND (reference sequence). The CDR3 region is CASSIGSSGSLQETQYF. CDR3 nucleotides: TGTGCCAGTAGTATAGGATCCAGCGGGAGCCTCCAAGAGACCCAGTACTTC.

The CDR3 region is CASSLGGDLGEQYF. The DNA of the CDR3 is TGTGCCAGCAGCTTAGGGGGTGATCTGGGGGAGCAGTACTTC. The rearrangement joins TRBV7-8 to TRBJ2-7; D ambiguous. Germline CDR1 is SGHVS and CDR2 is FQNEAQ. V was shortened by 1 base and J by 7 bases, with 14 bases between the two germline ends. This CDR3 has 14 amino acids.

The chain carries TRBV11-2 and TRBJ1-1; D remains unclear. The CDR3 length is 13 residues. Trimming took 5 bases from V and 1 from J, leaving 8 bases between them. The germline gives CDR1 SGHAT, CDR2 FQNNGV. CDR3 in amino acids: CASSRAANTEAFF. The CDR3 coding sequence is TGTGCCAGCAGCAGGGCAGCGAACACTGAAGCTTTCTTT. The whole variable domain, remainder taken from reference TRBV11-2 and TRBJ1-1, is EAGVAQSPRYKIIEKRQSVAFWCNPISGHATLYWYQQILGQGPKLLIQFQNNGVVDDSQLPKDRFSAERLKGVDSTLKIQPAKLEDSAVYLCASSRAANTEAFFGQGTRLTVV.